This T cell receptor (beta chain) was profiled in a study of CD8+CD57+ T cells in acquired aplastic anemia (dated by TCRdb to 2017 to 2018). About the investigation overall: Extracted DNA from sorted CD4+ and CD8+ cells averaged 3.2 ug, ranging from 0.2 to 27.4 ug. For healthy donor samples, the average read count was about 10 million for CD4+ cells and 11 million to 14 million for CD8+ cells.

Genomic DNA was used as template for profiling of TCR beta VDJ combinations and CDR3 sequences. TCR repertoire sequencing was run on an Illumina HiSeq 2000. The authors' pipeline ran thus. TRBV/TRBJ rearrangement plots, CDR3 size and DJ length profiles, and Simpson's diversity index were used to evaluate the repertoires. The most abundant DNA sequence in the deep sequencing data was taken as the immunodominant clone. CDR3 amino acid sequences were screened for sharing across subjects and compared with published repertoires and the VDJdb database. TCRdb passed the public sequencing reads through fastp at Q25 and MiXCR, retaining productive beta sequences. Merged by CDR3 protein, the rows form single entries marked with the most common genes and DNA. What appears here as the V and J calls and clone size reflects TCRdb's work, not the paper's. This sample has about 190,000 distinct CDR3 sequences in its table, and roughly half of those were observed once. Approximately 16% of the sample rests with the top ten.

As encoded in the germline V gene (reference sequence), CDR1 is SEHNR while CDR2 is FQNEAQ. The CDR3 numbers 12 residues from cysteine through phenylalanine. This entry keeps only the CDR3 DNA: 36 bases, framed from base 1. The germline V and J ends show losses of 1 base and 9 bases respectively, and no gene match explains 0 bases of the junction. The study deep-sequenced TCR repertoires of sorted CD4+ and CD8+ blood T cells from severe aplastic anemia patients and healthy subjects. Ficoll-Paque density gradient centrifugation was used to isolate peripheral blood mononuclear cells. Before DNA extraction, CD4+ and CD8+ T cells were sorted by FACS or by magnetic beads. Findings and caveats that apply to the study as a whole: Around 28 CD8+ CDR3 sequences were found to be shared between patients and controls, but these sequences appeared to be highly expressed in patients and within the immunodominant clones of the patients. No significant difference in CD8+ Simpson's diversity was found between patients and healthy controls (P=0.060).

This clonotype was observed many times. Which antigen it targets is not known. No quality values exist for individual bases; no much larger clone is one base distant. Sequenced input: sorted CD4+, CD8+, or CD8+CD57+ T cells (not recorded which) from PBMCs. The rearranged segments are TRBV7-9 and TRBJ2-1; 7 central nucleotides agree with TRBD1. This sequence originates from a human donor in good health, serving as a control. In nucleotides, the sequence is TGTGCCAGCAGCTTAGGGACAGGTGAGCAGTTCTTC. It encodes CASSLGTGEQFF.